The T cell receptor beta chain under discussion was sequenced for a study of beta chain features in type 1 diabetes. In this sample, this clone turned up a few times. The sequenced template was cDNA made from the entire isolated RNA. The method was immunoSEQ multiplex PCR; TCRdb's version includes in-frame clones alone and lacks a portion of them. Found here are just over 600,000 clones, roughly 15% of them singletons; the top ten hold 0.093%. Sequencing input: naive CD4+ T cells from blood. This clonotype was obtained from a man aged 18 to 30 in good health.

CDR3 sequence: CASSQGQLRRFYEQYF. In DNA form, the CDR3 reads TGTGCCAGCAGCCAAGGGCAGCTAAGGCGATTCTACGAGCAGTACTTC. This chain uses TRBV14 with TRBJ2-7; D gene unclear. The CDR3 has 16 amino acids. CDR1 is SGHDN, CDR2 FVKESK, per germline. V dropped 1 base and J dropped 3 bases, with 16 bases sitting between them.